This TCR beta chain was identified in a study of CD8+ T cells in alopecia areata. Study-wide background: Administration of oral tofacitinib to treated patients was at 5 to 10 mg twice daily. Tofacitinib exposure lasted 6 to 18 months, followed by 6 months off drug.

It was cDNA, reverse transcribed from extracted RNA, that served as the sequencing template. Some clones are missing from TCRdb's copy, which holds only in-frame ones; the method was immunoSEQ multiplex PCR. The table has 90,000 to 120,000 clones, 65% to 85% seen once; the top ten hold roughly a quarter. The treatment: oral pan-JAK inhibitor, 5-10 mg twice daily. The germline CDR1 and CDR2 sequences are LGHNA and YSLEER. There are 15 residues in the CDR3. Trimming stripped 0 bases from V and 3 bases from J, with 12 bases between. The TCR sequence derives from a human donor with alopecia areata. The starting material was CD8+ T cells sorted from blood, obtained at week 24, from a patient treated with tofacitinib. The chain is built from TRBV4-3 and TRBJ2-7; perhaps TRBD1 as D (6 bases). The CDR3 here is CASSQDRDTYYEQYF. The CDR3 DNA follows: TGCGCCAGCAGCCAAGACCGGGACACATACTACGAGCAGTACTTC.